Each of the 17 T cell receptor beta chains below was sequenced from the same sample in a study of cytomegalovirus exposure and HLA in healthy donors listed by TCRdb under 2017. Libraries were constructed by the immunoSEQ multiplex PCR assay. For the multiplex PCR, a mixture combining 60 forward primers for TCR Vbeta segments and 13 reverse primers for TCR Jbeta segments was used. TCRdb took this table from immuneACCESS and kept in-frame rearrangements with V and J called. Such tables lack part of the clones; where checked against another copy, unresolved V genes explain under half of the gap, and the rest is unexplained. The sample yields approximately 100,000 clones; 65% to 80% were counted once. The ten largest clones represent about 9.4% of the sample. Sequenced sample: PBMCs. The receptors originated from a woman between 18 and 29 years old in good health and CMV-seropositive.

The J gene is TRBJ1-5, the V gene TRBV2; D possibly corresponds to TRBD1 (6 bases). Germline lookup yields CDR1 SNHLY and CDR2 FYNNEI. This CDR3 contains 15 residues. V was clipped by 6 bases and J by 6 bases, with 18 bases between them. The CDR3 DNA follows: TGTGCCAGCAGGGCCCAGTCGGGGGGCCGTCAGCCCCAGCATTTT. Translating it yields CASRAQSGGRQPQHF.

The V call is TRBV6-1, the J call TRBJ2-6, with D tentatively TRBD1 (5 bases). V lost 5 bases to trimming and J lost 4 bases, with 12 bases between them. This CDR3 comprises 15 residues. The germline V gene encodes CDR1 MNHNS and CDR2 SASEGT. CDR3 coding DNA: TGTGCCAGCAGTATGGTTCACAGGGGGGCCAACGTCCTGACTTTC. Translating gives CASSMVHRGANVLTF.

V is TRBV7-2 and J is TRBJ1-5, with TRBD1 identical over 7 bases. The CDR3 has 15 residues. Germline V lookup: CDR1 SGHTA, CDR2 FQGNSA. After removal of 5 bases from V and 7 bases from J, the junction contained 11 bases not matched to a gene. The CDR3 coding sequence is TGTGCCAGCAGCGTCCGACAGGGTTCGGGGCAGCCCCAGCATTTT. This codes for CASSVRQGSGQPQHF.

This clone was observed a few times. The chain carries TRBV5-1 and TRBJ2-5; possible D gene TRBD1, 6 bases. The V end lost 3 bases, the J end lost 1 base, and 10 bases lay between the germline ends. The CDR3 consists of 14 residues. CDR1 and CDR2 (germline): SGHRS, YFSETQ. The CDR3 loop is CASSWDKFQETQYF. The CDR3 nucleotides read TGCGCCAGCAGCTGGGACAAATTCCAAGAGACCCAGTACTTC.

This clone was picked up a small number of times. The chain employs TRBV4-1 and TRBJ1-5; 7 bases fit TRBD1. The CDR3 runs 16 residues. V shed 4 bases and J 4 bases; nucleotides not matched to a gene: 10. Germline lookup yields CDR1 MGHRA and CDR2 YSYEKL. In nucleotides, the CDR3 is TGCGCCAGCAGCCTCACCACAGGGGTCCTGAATCAGCCCCAGCATTTT. Protein: CASSLTTGVLNQPQHF.

The CDR3 coding sequence is TGTGCCAGCAGCTTGGACGGGGTACTAGCGGCCTACAATGAGCAGTTCTTC. It is translated as CASSLDGVLAAYNEQFF. The chain carries TRBV5-4 and TRBJ2-1; 8 bases are a match to TRBD2. Germline CDR1 SGHNT, CDR2 YYREEE (reference sequence). Losses at the gene ends were 0 bases for V and 2 bases for J; bases not matched to a gene: 7. There are 17 residues in the CDR3.

This chain connects TRBV6-5 to TRBJ2-2; a possible D gene is TRBD2 (5 bases). Looked up from germline, CDR1 is MNHEY and CDR2 is SVGAGI. V gave up 6 bases and J gave up 5 bases, with 10 bases separating them. The CDR3 is 13 amino acids. CDR3 protein: CASRNPGTGELFF. In DNA form, the CDR3 reads TGTGCCAGCAGAAACCCGGGGACCGGGGAGCTGTTTTTT.

Only one count was recorded for this clone. This chain's CDR3 is CASSQGWGESTDTQYF. CDR3 coding DNA: TGTGCCAGCAGCCAAGGATGGGGGGAAAGCACAGATACGCAGTATTTT. The chain is built from TRBV4-2 and TRBJ2-3; D perhaps matches TRBD2 (6 bases). Germline V lookup: CDR1 LGHNA, CDR2 YNFKEQ. The CDR3 consists of 16 residues. The V and J ends lost 1 base and 0 bases respectively, with 11 bases between them.

The rearrangement links TRBV5-1 to TRBJ2-1; 9 positions match TRBD1. Per the germline V gene, CDR1 is SGHRS and CDR2 is YFSETQ. The length of the CDR3 is 15 residues. Trimming removed 1 base from V and 5 bases from J; junction bases left unmatched: 4. In nucleotides, the CDR3 is TGCGCCAGCAGCTTGTTTGGGACAGGGAACAATGAGCAGTTCTTC. This translates into CASSLFGTGNNEQFF.

V is TRBV7-3 and J is TRBJ1-6; 7 nucleotides align to TRBD1. The CDR3 is 14 residues long. The V gene end was trimmed by 5 bases and the J gene end by 8 bases; junction bases not matched to a gene: 6. Germline CDR1 reads SGHTA; CDR2 reads FQGTGA. CDR3 sequence: CASSLGTEYSPLHF. CDR3 sequence (DNA): TGTGCCAGCAGCCTAGGGACAGAGTATTCACCCCTCCACTTT.

The genes are TRBV29-1 and TRBJ2-7; weak D call: TRBD1 (7 bases). CDR1 and CDR2 from the germline V gene are SQVTM and ANQGSEA. Trimming removed 0 bases at V and 7 bases at J, with 16 bases between. The CDR3 length is 14 residues. The CDR3 coding sequence is TGCAGCGTTGAAGATATGGAGGGGGCGCGTGAGCAGTACTTC. Translating gives CSVEDMEGAREQYF.

The chain employs TRBV9 and TRBJ2-2; D is possibly TRBD2 (6 bases). The CDR3 is 18 amino acids. Trimming cost V 0 bases and J 1 base, with 16 bases left between them. Germline V gene sequence: CDR1 SGDLS, CDR2 YYNGEE. CDR3 in amino acids: CASSVELGGKRNTGELFF. The CDR3 bases are TGTGCCAGCAGCGTAGAGCTAGGAGGGAAGCGGAACACCGGGGAGCTGTTTTTT.

This chain connects TRBV7-2 to TRBJ2-2; D is unclear. The germline gives CDR1 SGHTA, CDR2 FQGNSA. V shed 2 bases and J shed 5 bases, with 6 bases lying between them. The CDR3 spans 13 residues. CDR3 protein: CASSLTRTGELFF. DNA of the CDR3: TGTGCCAGCAGCTTAACGAGGACCGGGGAGCTGTTTTTT.

This chain joins TRBV7-9 and TRBJ2-7; no definite D call. The CDR3 has 11 amino acids. From germline, CDR1 is SEHNR and CDR2 FQNEAQ (reference sequence). The ends were cut back, 1 base at V and 6 bases at J, with 4 bases in the middle. The CDR3 coding sequence is TGTGCCAGCAGCTTAGTGGCCGAGCAGTACTTC. It codes for CASSLVAEQYF. The variable domain in full, with the rest retrieved from reference TRBV7-9 and TRBJ2-7, is DTGVSQNPRHKITKRGQNVTFRCDPISEHNRLYWYRQTLGQGPEFLTYFQNEAQLEKSRLLSDRFSAERPKGSFSTLEIQRTEQGDSAMYLCASSLVAEQYFGPGTRLTVT.

The rearrangement uses TRBV6-4 and TRBJ1-5, with 7 positions matching TRBD1. Germline CDR1 is MRHNA and CDR2 is SNTAGT. CDR3 size: 15 residues. Trimming removed 3 bases from V and 0 bases from J; junction bases left unmatched: 2. The CDR3 reads CASSERQGSNQPQHF. The CDR3 DNA follows: TGTGCCAGCAGTGAACGACAGGGTAGCAATCAGCCCCAGCATTTT.

The chain employs TRBV20-1 and TRBJ2-1; D is perhaps TRBD2 (5 bases). Germline V gene sequence: CDR1 DFQATT, CDR2 SNEGSKA (reference sequence). Trimming removed 3 bases from V and 8 bases from J, with 8 bases in between. The CDR3 contains 11 residues. Written as DNA, the CDR3 is TGCAGTGCTAGGATAGCGTATGAGCAGTTCTTC. This codes for CSARIAYEQFF.

The chain combines TRBV28 with TRBJ2-3; D uncertain. Germline CDR1 reads MDHEN; CDR2 reads SYDVKM. The CDR3 loop spans 14 amino acids. The ends were cut back, 6 bases at V and 7 bases at J, with 17 bases in the middle. This CDR3 is CASRSPEERNTQYF. The CDR3 DNA reads TGTGCCAGCAGGTCCCCCGAAGAGAGGAATACGCAGTATTTT. Filled out from reference TRBV28 and TRBJ2-3, the complete variable domain reads DVKVTQSSRYLVKRTGEKVFLECVQDMDHENMFWYRQDPGLGLRLIYFSYDVKMKEKGDIPEGYSVSREKKERFSLILESASTNQTSMYLCASRSPEERNTQYFGPGTRLTVL.